This T cell receptor (beta chain) was documented in a study of CD8 T cells in Susac syndrome. When the RNA was reverse transcribed, random hexamers were used with an input of roughly 0.45 to 1 ug. MiXCR, run by TCRdb on the immunoSEQ multiplex PCR reads, gives a single entry per CDR3 protein. The table has about 81,000 distinct CDR3 sequences, about 94% seen once. The CDR3 has 13 residues. Germline V gene sequence: CDR1 GTSNPN, CDR2 SVGIG (reference sequence). V lost 0 bases to trimming and J lost 8 bases, with 10 bases between them. The sample was CD8+ T cells from PBMCs. This sequence joins TRBV30 and TRBJ1-4; D remains ambiguous. The TCR comes from a human donor with Susac syndrome. CDR3 sequence (DNA): TGTGCCTGGAGTGTCCGGGCCGGGGAAAAACTGTTTTTT. It translates to CAWSVRAGEKLFF.